This T cell receptor beta chain was recorded in a study of T cells in Graves' hyperthyroidism and ophthalmopathy. The CDR3 has 12 residues. Trimming took off 4 bases at V and 0 bases at J, with 4 bases between the two ends. In germline, CDR1 is SQVTM, CDR2 ANQGSEA. This clonotype has a count of ten or more. Its specificity is unknown. Findings and limits, study-wide: In blood, most of the thyroid clonotypes expanded above 0.001 were also present.

Amplification of TCR beta CDR3 regions used RNA as the template. The primer set for the first-round RT-PCR of the TCR CDR3 was HTBI. One entry per CDR3 protein, called by TCRdb with MiXCR from the multiplex PCR reads. The table records about 520,000 distinct CDR3 sequences, around a quarter of them present only once. V usage is TRBV29-1 and J usage is TRBJ1-3; D unresolved. The sample was blood. The TCR originated in a woman aged 25 to 45 with Graves' ophthalmopathy. CDR3: CSVGTSGNTIYF. CDR3 nucleotide sequence: TGCAGCGTTGGGACCTCTGGAAACACCATATATTTT.